This TCR beta chain was identified during a study of T cell clusters in autoimmune cytopenias. TRB amplification used approximately 250 ng of peripheral blood genomic DNA. Germline CDR1 reads SGHAT; CDR2 reads FQNNGV. The CDR3 sequence is 17 residues long. One tube held mixed TRB-A and TRB-B primer pools for touch-down PCR. TCRdb reprocessed the multiplex PCR reads and reports one entry per CDR3 protein, with no DNA. The sample data list some 2,000 distinct CDR3 sequences. The same sample was also studied in work on T cell repertoires in aging, cancer and after chemotherapy. As that study records: These repertoire data do not allow conclusions about immunological memory after chemotherapy.

The rearrangement joins TRBV11-2 to TRBJ2-7; checking the TCRdb D call of TRBD2 is not possible without DNA. Sequences were obtained from peripheral blood. This clonotype was sampled from a human donor in good health. The CDR3 here is CASSLGLAGNPTYEQYF.